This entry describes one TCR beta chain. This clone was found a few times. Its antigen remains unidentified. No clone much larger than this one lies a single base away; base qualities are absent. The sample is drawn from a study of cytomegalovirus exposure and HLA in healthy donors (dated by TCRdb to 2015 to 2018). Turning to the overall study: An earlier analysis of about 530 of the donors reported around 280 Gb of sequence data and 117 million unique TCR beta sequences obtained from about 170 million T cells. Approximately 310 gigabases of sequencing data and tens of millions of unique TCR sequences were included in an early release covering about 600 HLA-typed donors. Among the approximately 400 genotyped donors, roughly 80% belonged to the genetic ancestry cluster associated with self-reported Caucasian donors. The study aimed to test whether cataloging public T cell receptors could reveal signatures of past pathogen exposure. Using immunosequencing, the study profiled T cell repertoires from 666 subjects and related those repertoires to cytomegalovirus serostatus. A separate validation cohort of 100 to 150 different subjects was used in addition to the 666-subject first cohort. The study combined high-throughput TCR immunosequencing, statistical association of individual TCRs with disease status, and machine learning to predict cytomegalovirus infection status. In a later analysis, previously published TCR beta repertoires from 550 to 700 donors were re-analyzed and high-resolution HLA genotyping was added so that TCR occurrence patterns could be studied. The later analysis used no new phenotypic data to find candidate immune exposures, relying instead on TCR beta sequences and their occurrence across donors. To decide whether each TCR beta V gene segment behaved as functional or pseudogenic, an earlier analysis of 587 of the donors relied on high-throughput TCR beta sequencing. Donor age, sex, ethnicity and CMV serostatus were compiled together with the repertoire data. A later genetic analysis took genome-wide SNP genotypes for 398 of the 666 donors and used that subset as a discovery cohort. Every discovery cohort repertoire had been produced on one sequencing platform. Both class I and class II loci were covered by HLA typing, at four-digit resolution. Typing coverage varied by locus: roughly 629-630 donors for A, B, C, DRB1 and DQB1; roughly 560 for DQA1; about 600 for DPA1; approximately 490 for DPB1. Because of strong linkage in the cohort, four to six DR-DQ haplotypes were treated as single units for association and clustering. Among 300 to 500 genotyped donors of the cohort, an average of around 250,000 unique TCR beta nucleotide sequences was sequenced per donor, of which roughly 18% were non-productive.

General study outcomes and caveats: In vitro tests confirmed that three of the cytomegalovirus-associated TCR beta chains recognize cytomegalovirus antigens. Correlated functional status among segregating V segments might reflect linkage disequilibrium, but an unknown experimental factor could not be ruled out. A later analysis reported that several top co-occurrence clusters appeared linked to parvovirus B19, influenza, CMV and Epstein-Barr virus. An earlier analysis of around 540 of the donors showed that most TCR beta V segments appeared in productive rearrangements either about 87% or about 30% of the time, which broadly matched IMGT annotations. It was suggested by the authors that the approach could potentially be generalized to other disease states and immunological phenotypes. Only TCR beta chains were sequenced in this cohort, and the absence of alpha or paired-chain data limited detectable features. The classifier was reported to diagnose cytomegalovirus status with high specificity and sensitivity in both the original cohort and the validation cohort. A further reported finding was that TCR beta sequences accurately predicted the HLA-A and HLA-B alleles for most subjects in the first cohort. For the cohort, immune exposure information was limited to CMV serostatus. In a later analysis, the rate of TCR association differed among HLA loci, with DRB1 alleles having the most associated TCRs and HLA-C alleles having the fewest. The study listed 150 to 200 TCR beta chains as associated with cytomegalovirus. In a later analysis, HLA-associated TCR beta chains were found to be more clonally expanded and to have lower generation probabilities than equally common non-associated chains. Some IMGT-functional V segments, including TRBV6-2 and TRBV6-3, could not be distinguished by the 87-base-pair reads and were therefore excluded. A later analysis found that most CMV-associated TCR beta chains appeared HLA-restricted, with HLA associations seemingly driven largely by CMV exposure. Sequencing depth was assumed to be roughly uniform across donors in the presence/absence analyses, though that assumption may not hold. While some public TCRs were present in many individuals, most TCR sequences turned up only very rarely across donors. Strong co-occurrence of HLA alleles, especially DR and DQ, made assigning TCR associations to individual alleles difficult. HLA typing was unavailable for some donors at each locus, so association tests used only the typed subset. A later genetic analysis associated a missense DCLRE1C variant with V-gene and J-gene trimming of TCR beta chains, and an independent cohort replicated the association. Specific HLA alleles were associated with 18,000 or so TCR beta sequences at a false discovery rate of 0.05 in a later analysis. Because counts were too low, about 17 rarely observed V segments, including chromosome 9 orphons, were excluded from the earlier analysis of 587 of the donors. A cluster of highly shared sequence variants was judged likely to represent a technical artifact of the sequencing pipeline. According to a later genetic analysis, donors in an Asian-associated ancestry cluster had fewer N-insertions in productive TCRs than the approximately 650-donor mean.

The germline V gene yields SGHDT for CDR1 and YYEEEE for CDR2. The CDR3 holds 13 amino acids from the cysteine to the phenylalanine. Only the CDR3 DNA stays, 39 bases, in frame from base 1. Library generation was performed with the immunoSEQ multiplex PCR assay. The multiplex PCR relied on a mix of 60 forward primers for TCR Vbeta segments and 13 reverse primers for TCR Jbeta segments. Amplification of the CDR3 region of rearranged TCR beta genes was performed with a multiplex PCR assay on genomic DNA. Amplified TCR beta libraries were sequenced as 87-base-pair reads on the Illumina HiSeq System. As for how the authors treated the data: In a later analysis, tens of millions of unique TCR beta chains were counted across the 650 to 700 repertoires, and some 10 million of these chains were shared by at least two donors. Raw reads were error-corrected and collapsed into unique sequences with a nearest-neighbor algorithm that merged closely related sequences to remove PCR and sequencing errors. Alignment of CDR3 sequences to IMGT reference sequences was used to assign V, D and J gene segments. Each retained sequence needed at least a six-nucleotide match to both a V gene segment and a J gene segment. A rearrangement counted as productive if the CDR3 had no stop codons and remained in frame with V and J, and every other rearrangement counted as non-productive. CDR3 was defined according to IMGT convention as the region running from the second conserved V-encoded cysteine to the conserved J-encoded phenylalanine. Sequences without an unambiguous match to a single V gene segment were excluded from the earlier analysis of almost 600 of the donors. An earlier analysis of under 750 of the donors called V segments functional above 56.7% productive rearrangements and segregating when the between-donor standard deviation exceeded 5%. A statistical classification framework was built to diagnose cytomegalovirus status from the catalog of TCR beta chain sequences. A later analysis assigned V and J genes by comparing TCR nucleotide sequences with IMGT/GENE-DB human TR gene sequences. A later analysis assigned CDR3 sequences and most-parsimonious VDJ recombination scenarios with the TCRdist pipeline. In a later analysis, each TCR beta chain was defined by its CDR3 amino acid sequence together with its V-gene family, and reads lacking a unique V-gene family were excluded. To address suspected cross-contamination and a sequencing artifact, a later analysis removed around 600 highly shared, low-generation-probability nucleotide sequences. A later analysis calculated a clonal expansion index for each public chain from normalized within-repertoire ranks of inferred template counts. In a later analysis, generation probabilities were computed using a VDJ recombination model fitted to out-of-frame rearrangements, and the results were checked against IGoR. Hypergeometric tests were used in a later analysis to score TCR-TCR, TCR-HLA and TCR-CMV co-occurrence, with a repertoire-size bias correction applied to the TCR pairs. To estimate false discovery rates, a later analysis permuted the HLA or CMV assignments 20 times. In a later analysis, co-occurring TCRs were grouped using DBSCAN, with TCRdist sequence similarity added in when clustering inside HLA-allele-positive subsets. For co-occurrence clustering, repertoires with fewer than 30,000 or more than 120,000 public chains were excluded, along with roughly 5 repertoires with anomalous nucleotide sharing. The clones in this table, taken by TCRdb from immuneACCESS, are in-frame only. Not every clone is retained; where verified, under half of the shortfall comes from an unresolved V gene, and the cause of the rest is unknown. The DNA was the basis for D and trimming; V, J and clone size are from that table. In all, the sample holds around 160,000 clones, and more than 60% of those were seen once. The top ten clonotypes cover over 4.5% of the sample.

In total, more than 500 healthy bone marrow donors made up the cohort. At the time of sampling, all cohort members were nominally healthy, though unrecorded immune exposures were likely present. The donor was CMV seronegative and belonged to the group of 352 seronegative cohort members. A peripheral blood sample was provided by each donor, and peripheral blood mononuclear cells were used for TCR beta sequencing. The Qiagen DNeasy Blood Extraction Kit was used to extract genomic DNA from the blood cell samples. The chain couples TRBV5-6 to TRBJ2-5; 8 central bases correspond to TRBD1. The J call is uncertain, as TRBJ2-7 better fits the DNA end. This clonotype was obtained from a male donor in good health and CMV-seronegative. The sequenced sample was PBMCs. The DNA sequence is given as TGTGCCAGCAGCATCAGGGGGCTCTACGAGCAGTACTTC. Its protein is CASSIRGLYEQYF.